The 22 T cell receptor beta chains presented below share a single source sample, sequenced in a study of T-cell reconstitution after alpha-beta-depleted transplantation in children. Researchers prepared the TCRbeta library using unique molecular identifiers, the study reports. TCRdb re-analysed the PCR reads in MiXCR, keeping a single row per CDR3 protein. This table holds about 510,000 distinct CDR3 sequences, over 10% found once. This specimen consisted of PBMCs, mostly from graft donor cells, obtained 180 days after TCRalphabeta/CD19-depleted stem cell transplant. The receptors were sampled from a female patient between 2 and 10 years old who had a stem cell transplant for aplastic anemia, so the T cells may come from the graft donor.

In this sample, this clonotype turned up many times. The chain has TRBV7-2 and TRBJ2-1; TRBD2 is a possible D gene (6 bases). The germline gives CDR1 SGHTA, CDR2 FQGNSA. The CDR3 is 14 amino acids. V was pared by 3 bases and J by 9 bases, with 15 bases between. CDR3 nucleotide sequence: TGTGCCAGCAGCTTCCTGACTAGTATCGGTGAGCAGTTCTTC. Residues: CASSFLTSIGEQFF.

The chain couples TRBV27 to TRBJ1-5; TRBD1 is a possible D gene (6 bases). The CDR3 runs to 15 residues. Trimming removed 1 base at V and 4 bases at J, with 11 bases between. CDR1 and CDR2 from the germline V gene are MNHEY and SMNVEV (reference sequence). Here the CDR3 DNA reads TGTGCCAGCAGTTTATGGGCAGGGGAAAATCAGCCCCAGCATTTT. It translates to CASSLWAGENQPQHF.

This clonotype was seen many times. The chain has TRBV7-9 and TRBJ2-2; no reliable D call. The CDR3 is 13 residues long. Trimming cost V 6 bases and J 6 bases, with 11 bases left between them. Germline CDR1 SEHNR, CDR2 FQNEAQ (reference sequence). The CDR3 DNA sequence: TGTGCCAGCAGTCAGCCAGGTCCCGGGGAGCTGTTTTTT. Translated, it gives CASSQPGPGELFF.

This clonotype was recorded a few times. This chain connects TRBV7-9 to TRBJ2-1; 8 nucleotides agree with TRBD1. The germline CDR1 and CDR2 sequences are SEHNR and FQNEAQ (reference sequence). V lost 1 base to trimming and J lost 8 bases; unmatched junction nucleotides: 13. CDR3 length equals 17 residues. CDR3 sequence: CASSLVGSGGPLDEQFF. In DNA, the CDR3 is TGTGCCAGCAGCTTAGTGGGGTCAGGGGGCCCTTTGGATGAGCAGTTCTTC.

This clonotype was recorded a few times. The V call is TRBV15, the J call TRBJ2-7, with D perhaps TRBD1 (5 bases). CDR3 length equals 14 residues. Germline CDR1 reads LNHNV; CDR2 reads YYDKDF (reference sequence). The ends were cut back, 1 base at V and 6 bases at J, with 13 bases in the middle. The CDR3 here is CATSRAQGVGEQYV. The CDR3 DNA reads as TGTGCCACCAGCAGAGCCCAAGGGGTGGGCGAGCAGTACGTC.

This clonotype has a handful of counts. The chain recombines TRBV5-5 with TRBJ2-6; D is uncertain. Germline V gene lookup returns CDR1 SGHKS and CDR2 YYEKEE (reference sequence). V was shortened by 4 bases and J by 2 bases, with 13 bases between the two germline ends. CDR3 length: 16 residues. This CDR3 is CASSHHVETGANVLTF. The CDR3 coding sequence is TGTGCCAGCAGCCATCACGTGGAGACTGGGGCCAACGTCCTGACTTTC. The whole variable domain, remainder taken from reference TRBV5-5 and TRBJ2-6, is DAGVTQSPTHLIKTRGQQVTLRCSPISGHKSVSWYQQVLGQGPQFIFQYYEKEERGRGNFPDRFSARQFPNYSSELNVNALLLGDSALYLCASSHHVETGANVLTFGAGSRLTVL.

Only a few counts were recorded for this clonotype. The chain recombines TRBV28 with TRBJ1-3; D perhaps matches TRBD1 (6 bases). V gave up 4 bases and J gave up 3 bases, with 13 bases separating them. Germline loops: CDR1 MDHEN, CDR2 SYDVKM. The CDR3 runs 15 residues. The CDR3 DNA follows: TGTGCCAGCAGTTCCGCTCAGGGGAATGGAAACACCATATATTTT. Translating gives CASSSAQGNGNTIYF. Together with reference TRBV28 and TRBJ1-3, the CDR3 gives the full variable domain: DVKVTQSSRYLVKRTGEKVFLECVQDMDHENMFWYRQDPGLGLRLIYFSYDVKMKEKGDIPEGYSVSREKKERFSLILESASTNQTSMYLCASSSAQGNGNTIYFGEGSWLTVV.

This clonotype has at least ten counts. This chain joins TRBV29-1 and TRBJ1-6; the match to TRBD1 covers 8 bases. The CDR3 covers 13 residues. Germline V gene lookup returns CDR1 SQVTM and CDR2 ANQGSEA. J gave up 7 bases and V 6 bases, and 5 bases lay outside the gene matches. CDR3: CSVLDRENSPLHF. DNA of the CDR3: TGCAGCGTCTTGGACAGGGAAAATTCACCCCTCCACTTT.

This clonotype was seen only a few times. This rearrangement joins TRBV20-1 to TRBJ2-1; 9 nucleotides match TRBD2. Trimming at V came to 3 bases and at J to 5 bases, leaving 5 bases not matched to a gene. This CDR3 spans 14 amino acids. The germline V gene has CDR1 DFQATT and CDR2 SNEGSKA (reference sequence). The CDR3 region is CSASSSGRDNEQFF. CDR3 sequence (DNA): TGCAGTGCTAGTAGTAGCGGGAGAGACAATGAGCAGTTCTTC.

This clonotype has more than one count but fewer than ten. The chain is built from TRBV9 and TRBJ2-1; D may be TRBD2 (5 bases). Looked up from germline, CDR1 is SGDLS and CDR2 is YYNGEE. The CDR3 covers 18 residues. V was trimmed by 3 bases and J by 1 base, leaving 20 bases between them. CDR3 sequence: CASSEGAVVSLSYNEQFF. The CDR3 DNA sequence: TGTGCCAGCAGCGAGGGAGCAGTCGTCTCCTTATCCTACAATGAGCAGTTCTTC.

In its sample, this clonotype was seen a few times. The rearrangement joins TRBV29-1 to TRBJ2-7; TRBD2 agrees at 8 bases. CDR1 and CDR2 (germline): SQVTM, ANQGSEA. This CDR3 contains 13 residues. J was trimmed by 7 bases and V by 4 bases; bases with no gene match: 9. CDR3: CSVGLAPAGEQYF. CDR3 nucleotides: TGCAGCGTTGGACTAGCGCCAGCTGGTGAGCAGTACTTC.

This chain joins TRBV12-3 or TRBV12-4 and TRBJ2-3; 12 positions match TRBD1. The CDR3 contains 16 residues. After removal of 4 bases from V and 10 bases from J, the junction contained 12 bases not matched to a gene. Written as DNA, the CDR3 is TGTGCCAGCAGTTCCTGGGACAGGGGGCCTCCGGGGGCGCAGTATTTT. This translates into CASSSWDRGPPGAQYF.

This clonotype was counted at least ten times. The chain has TRBV12-3 or TRBV12-4 and TRBJ2-6; D unclear. CDR3 length: 13 amino acids. Trimming cost V 5 bases and J 3 bases, with 5 bases left between them. The CDR3 bases are TGTGCCAGCAGTATACTTGGGGCCAACGTCCTGACTTTC. It codes for CASSILGANVLTF.

This clonotype was seen a handful of times. V and J are TRBV5-1 and TRBJ2-7, with D perhaps matching TRBD2 (5 bases). Germline values: CDR1 SGHRS, CDR2 YFSETQ. The V gene lost 5 bases and the J gene lost 2 bases, with 11 bases spanning the gap. The CDR3 runs to 13 residues. This chain's CDR3 is CASRRAAAYEQYF. The DNA of the CDR3 is TGCGCCAGCAGGCGGGCCGCTGCCTACGAGCAGTACTTC.

This sequence joins TRBV15 and TRBJ2-3; 13 positions match TRBD2. Germline CDR1 and CDR2: LNHNV and YYDKDF (reference sequence). J gave up 10 bases and V 0 bases, and 13 bases lay outside the gene matches. The CDR3 totals 18 residues. The CDR3 reads CATSRETGLAGSGSAQYF. In DNA, the CDR3 is TGTGCCACCAGCAGAGAGACGGGACTAGCGGGATCGGGATCGGCGCAGTATTTT.

This clonotype was found a few times. The V call is TRBV18, the J call TRBJ2-7, with D possibly TRBD2 on 6 matching bases. V was pared by 5 bases and J by 3 bases, with 17 bases between. This CDR3 is built from 15 residues. Per germline, CDR1 KGHSH and CDR2 LQKENI. The CDR3 spells CASSFIHGGNYEQYF. CDR3 in DNA: TGTGCCAGCTCATTCATCCACGGGGGAAACTACGAGCAGTACTTC.

In this sample, this clonotype turned up many times. The V gene is TRBV15, the J gene TRBJ1-6; unclear D gene. The V gene lost 2 bases and the J gene lost 0 bases, with 5 bases spanning the gap. Germline lookup yields CDR1 LNHNV and CDR2 YYDKDF (reference sequence). There are 15 residues in the CDR3. Written as DNA, the CDR3 is TGTGCCACCAGCAGACAGAGCTCCTATAATTCACCCCTCCACTTT. It translates to CATSRQSSYNSPLHF.

V and J are TRBV29-1 and TRBJ2-7; D is ambiguous. V lost 0 bases and J lost 2, with 8 bases in between. Germline V lookup: CDR1 SQVTM, CDR2 ANQGSEA. The CDR3 totals 13 residues. Written as DNA, the CDR3 is TGCAGCGTTGAAGATAATTGGACCTACGAGCAGTACTTC. This encodes CSVEDNWTYEQYF.

This clonotype was recorded many times. V usage is TRBV29-1 and J usage is TRBJ2-5; 11 nucleotides line up with TRBD2. CDR1 and CDR2 (germline): SQVTM, ANQGSEA. After removal of 7 bases from V and 1 base from J, the junction contained 11 bases not matched to a gene. The CDR3 runs to 16 residues. Written as DNA, the CDR3 is TGCAGCGCCCACAGACTAGCGGGAACCTCCCAAGAGACCCAGTACTTC. Its translation is CSAHRLAGTSQETQYF.

About this clonotype itself: A much more abundant neighbour one base away suggests this may be a read error. The rearrangement uses TRBV5-6 and TRBJ2-6; D is possibly TRBD1 (5 bases). Germline V gene lookup returns CDR1 SGHDT and CDR2 YYEEEE. This CDR3 contains 16 residues. In DNA form, the CDR3 reads TGTGCCAGCAGCTTGTACCTCTACTCTGGGGCCAACGGCCTGACTTTC. Translated: CASSLYLYSGANGLTF.

As to this clonotype: At one end the junction does not follow the germline gene, possibly because of a read error. The chain carries TRBV9 and TRBJ2-1; tentative D call: TRBD1 (5 bases). The CDR3 runs 16 residues. Germline assignment: CDR1 SGDLS and CDR2 YYNGEE. CDR3 sequence reads: CASRPWTRPMKDEQFF. CDR3 bases: TGTGCCAGCCGACCGTGGACACGGCCTATGAAGGATGAGCAGTTCTTT.

In this sample, this clonotype turned up a few times. V gene TRBV7-2 combines with J gene TRBJ2-5; 8 bases are a match to TRBD2. Germline V gives CDR1 SGHTA, CDR2 FQGNSA. After removal of 5 bases from V and 3 bases from J, the junction contained 14 bases not matched to a gene. This CDR3 contains 17 residues. The CDR3: CASSKRGSGTRKETQYF. As DNA, the CDR3 is TGTGCCAGCAGCAAGAGGGGGTCCGGGACTAGGAAAGAGACCCAGTACTTC.